This T cell receptor beta chain was sequenced during a study of cytomegalovirus exposure and HLA in healthy donors. Study results and caveats: Apart from CMV serostatus, no immune exposure information was available.

Comments on this clone: Its antigen is undetermined.

In nominal health when sampled, donors likely had unrecorded immune exposures nonetheless. The CDR3 has 16 residues. CDR1 and CDR2 from the germline V gene are SGHVS and FQNEAQ. V lost 1 base, J lost 0 bases, and 13 bases lay in between. PCR employed 60 Vbeta and 13 Jbeta primers. TCRdb keeps only in-frame clones here, not all; method: immunoSEQ multiplex PCR. The data show some 110,000 clones, roughly three quarters seen once. Sequences were obtained from PBMCs. The chain uses TRBV7-8 and TRBJ2-7; possible D gene TRBD2, 5 bases. The sequence came from a man aged 30 to 45 in good health and CMV-seropositive. The CDR3 sequence: CASSLVGGSSSYEQYF. Written as DNA, the CDR3 is TGTGCCAGCAGCTTAGTGGGCGGGTCCAGCTCCTACGAGCAGTACTTC.